Listed here are 10 T cell receptor beta chains from one sample, sequenced in a study of blood T cell repertoires in COVID-19. The protocol was immunoSEQ multiplex PCR, while the TCRdb copy is restricted to in-frame clones and leaves out a portion. The sample lists 70,000 to 90,000 clones, around 90% seen once, with roughly 45% in the top ten. What was sequenced was peripheral blood. Every receptor here comes from a human donor in a cohort sampled during active COVID-19.

The CDR3 bases are TGTGCCAGCAGTGAAGCGCAGGGGCGTGATGGCTACACCTTC. The encoded protein is CASSEAQGRDGYTF. The J gene is TRBJ1-2, the V gene TRBV2, with D perhaps matching TRBD1 (6 bases). CDR1 SNHLY and CDR2 FYNNEI come from the germline V gene. Trimming stripped 0 bases from V and 6 bases from J, with 11 bases between. The CDR3 is 14 amino acids.

The rearrangement joins TRBV6-4 to TRBJ2-7; 13 nucleotides align to TRBD2. CDR3 length equals 17 residues. CDR1 MRHNA and CDR2 SNTAGT come from the germline V gene. The V gene end was trimmed by 4 bases and the J gene end by 2 bases; junction bases not matched to a gene: 8. CDR3 bases: TGTGCCAGCAGTGGAACTAGCGGGGGGGAATGGACCTACGAGCAGTACTTC. As protein: CASSGTSGGEWTYEQYF.

This chain's CDR3 is CASSLGGQVETQYF. CDR3 bases: TGTGCCAGCAGCTTAGGCGGACAGGTAGAGACCCAGTACTTC. The V and J genes are TRBV7-9 and TRBJ2-5; TRBD1 matches 7 bases. J lost 4 bases, V lost 1 base, and 3 bases had no gene match. The germline V gene has CDR1 SEHNR and CDR2 FQNEAQ (reference sequence). The CDR3 runs to 14 residues.

The rearrangement uses TRBV6-5 and TRBJ2-3, with a possible D match to TRBD2 (6 bases). The V gene's germline CDR1 is MNHEY and CDR2 SVGAGI. Trimming removed 6 bases at V and 0 bases at J, with 13 bases between. The length of the CDR3 is 15 residues. CDR3 residues: CASRGLILSTDTQYF. CDR3 DNA: TGTGCCAGCAGGGGACTCATCTTAAGCACAGATACGCAGTATTTT.

This chain joins TRBV18 and TRBJ1-2; the match to TRBD1 covers 7 bases. V dropped 1 base and J dropped 8; count of bases not matched to a gene: 4. CDR3 size: 13 residues. Per germline, CDR1 KGHSH and CDR2 LQKENI. The CDR3 region is CASSPQGAEGYTF. DNA for the CDR3: TGTGCCAGCTCACCACAGGGGGCGGAAGGCTACACCTTC.

This chain uses TRBV27 with TRBJ2-7, with D possibly TRBD2 on 7 matching bases. Germline CDR1 and CDR2: MNHEY and SMNVEV (reference sequence). The CDR3 sequence is 15 residues long. Deletions cut 1 base from V and 2 bases from J, with 12 bases between. Here the CDR3 DNA reads TGTGCCAGCAGTTTATTAGGGGGGGATCCCTACGAGCAGTACTTC. Translation: CASSLLGGDPYEQYF.

The chain recombines TRBV28 with TRBJ2-5, with 9 bases lining up with TRBD2. V lost 1 base, J lost 0 bases, and 6 bases stayed unmatched. The CDR3 sequence is 17 residues long. The germline V gene has CDR1 MDHEN and CDR2 SYDVKM. The CDR3 here is CASSLSPSGNHQETQYF. The CDR3 bases are TGTGCCAGCAGTTTATCGCCTAGCGGGAACCACCAAGAGACCCAGTACTTC.

The chain links TRBV4-3 to TRBJ2-2; TRBD2 matches 7 bases. This CDR3 has 15 residues. Germline assignment: CDR1 LGHNA and CDR2 YSLEER. J gave up 2 bases and V 3 bases, and 3 bases lay outside the gene matches. The CDR3 DNA is TGCGCCAGCAGCCAGGGAGCGGGAAACACCGGGGAGCTGTTTTTT. The encoded protein is CASSQGAGNTGELFF.

This clone was found once. The rearrangement joins TRBV5-1 to TRBJ2-3; D might be TRBD2 (6 bases). Germline-derived CDR1 and CDR2 are SGHRS and YFSETQ. This CDR3 is built from 16 residues. The V end was cut by 1 base, the J end by 2 bases, with 14 bases between. The CDR3, as DNA: TGCGCCAGCAGCTTGTCGGGGGAACCCAACACAGATACGCAGTATTTT. Translating gives CASSLSGEPNTDTQYF.

V and J are TRBV11-2 and TRBJ2-5; 14 nucleotides line up with TRBD2. This CDR3 spans 18 amino acids. With V trimmed by 4 bases and J by 5 bases, 12 bases remained unmatched. CDR1 and CDR2 from the germline V gene are SGHAT and FQNNGV. As DNA, the CDR3 is TGTGCCAGCAGCTCCGGACTAGCGGGGGGTTACATCAAGGAGACCCAGTACTTC. Residues: CASSSGLAGGYIKETQYF. Variable domain in full (rest from reference TRBV11-2 and TRBJ2-5): EAGVAQSPRYKIIEKRQSVAFWCNPISGHATLYWYQQILGQGPKLLIQFQNNGVVDDSQLPKDRFSAERLKGVDSTLKIQPAKLEDSAVYLCASSSGLAGGYIKETQYFGPGTRLLVL.